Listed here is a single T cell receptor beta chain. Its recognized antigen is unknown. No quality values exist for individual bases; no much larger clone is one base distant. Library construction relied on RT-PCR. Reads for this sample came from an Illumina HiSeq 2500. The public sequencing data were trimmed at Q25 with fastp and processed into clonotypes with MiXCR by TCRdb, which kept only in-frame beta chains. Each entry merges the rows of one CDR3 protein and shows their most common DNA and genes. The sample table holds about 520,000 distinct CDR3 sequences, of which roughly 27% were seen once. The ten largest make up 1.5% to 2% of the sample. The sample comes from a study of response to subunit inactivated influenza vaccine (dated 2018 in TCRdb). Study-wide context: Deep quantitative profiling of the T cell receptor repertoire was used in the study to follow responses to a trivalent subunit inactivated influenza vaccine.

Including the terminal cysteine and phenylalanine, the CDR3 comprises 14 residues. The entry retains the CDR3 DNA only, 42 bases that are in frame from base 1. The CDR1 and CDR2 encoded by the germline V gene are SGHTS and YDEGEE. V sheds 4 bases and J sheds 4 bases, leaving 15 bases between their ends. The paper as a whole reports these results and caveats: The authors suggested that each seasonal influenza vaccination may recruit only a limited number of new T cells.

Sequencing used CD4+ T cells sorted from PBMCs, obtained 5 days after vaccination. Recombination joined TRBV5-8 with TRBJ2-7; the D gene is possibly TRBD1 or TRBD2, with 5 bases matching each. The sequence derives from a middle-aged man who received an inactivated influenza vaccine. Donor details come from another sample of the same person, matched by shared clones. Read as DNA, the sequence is TGTGCCAGCAGCCCCGCGAGGGGTCCTTACGAGCAGTACTTC. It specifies CASSPARGPYEQYF.